A selection of T cell receptor beta chains follows, all from one sample in a study of blood T cell repertoires in COVID-19. Sequenced by immunoSEQ multiplex PCR; TCRdb stores in-frame clones only, minus some. The profile covers under 350,000 clones, with roughly nine tenths appearing a single time and 3.6% taken by the ten largest. The material sequenced was peripheral blood. These receptors were obtained from a man between 18 and 35 years old with active or convalescent COVID-19. The CDR3 runs from the conserved cysteine through the conserved F or W. The order of the fields is clone size, V gene, J gene, CDR3 protein. A clone size is listed for some rows: how often the clone was seen (once, few, many), or a class if it is expanded.

-,TRBV7-2,TRBJ2-1,CASSSTTSYNEQFF
-,TRBV14,TRBJ2-7,CASSQTSSSYEQYF
once,TRBV6-5,TRBJ1-6,CASSLGQGYSPLHF
once,TRBV29-1,TRBJ1-3,CSVARGNTIYF
-,TRBV30,TRBJ1-1,CAWSRSRANTEAFF
-,TRBV6-5,TRBJ2-7,CASRGQGGSYEQYF
-,TRBV5-1,TRBJ1-1,CASTRGVNTEAFF
-,TRBV27,TRBJ2-7,CARTRSLAGGNYEQYF
-,TRBV5-4,TRBJ2-2,CASSPTGHLNTGELFF
-,TRBV11-3,TRBJ2-3,CASSLDVGGGATDTQYF
once,TRBV27,TRBJ2-1,CASSPLKRGYNEQFF
once,TRBV6-7,TRBJ2-7,CAKIPGRPRDDEQYF
-,TRBV6-5,TRBJ2-7,CASSYSTGASHEQYF
-,TRBV13,TRBJ2-7,CASSPTRQGGEQYF
-,TRBV2,TRBJ1-4,CASSWGRGLGTNEKLFF
-,TRBV19,TRBJ2-2,CASSIGAGGTGELFF
few,TRBV2,TRBJ1-5,CASTGMDFSNQPQHF
few,TRBV27,TRBJ2-1,CASSPGGTLNEQFF
-,TRBV4-2,TRBJ2-5,CASSQTGTEETQYF
-,TRBV29-1,TRBJ2-1,CSVEGAGGPVNEQFF
-,TRBV4-2,TRBJ2-7,CASSQTRGQREQYF
-,TRBV3-1/TRBV3-2,TRBJ2-1,CASSQDWRGVYNEQFF
-,TRBV27,TRBJ1-6,CASSVTGFSNSPLHF
-,TRBV28,TRBJ1-5,CASSSVGQGMVGNQPQHF
once,TRBV7-8,TRBJ2-7,CASSLGDPSWGGYEQYF
-,TRBV9,TRBJ2-3,CASSVLTDTQYF
once,TRBV5-1,TRBJ2-1,CASSLQGASYNEQFF
-,TRBV5-1,TRBJ1-4,CASSLDRGDEKLFF
-,TRBV18,TRBJ2-5,CASSPRLAGTETQYF
-,TRBV19,TRBJ1-1,CASTALDRRYTEAFF
once,TRBV3-1/TRBV3-2,TRBJ1-6,CASSQGGHTENSPLHF
-,TRBV6-4,TRBJ1-2,CASRTSGRERYGYTF
few,TRBV6-5,TRBJ1-2,CASRAGLYGYTF
-,TRBV7-6,TRBJ2-1,CASSLPTGNSAEQFF
-,TRBV2,TRBJ2-1,CASAAGLVNEQFF
-,TRBV4-2,TRBJ2-3,CASSQAARGEGFTDTQYF
-,TRBV9,TRBJ2-3,CASSVVRGDTQYF
once,TRBV5-1,TRBJ1-2,CASSLAPSYGYTF
-,TRBV5-1,TRBJ2-7,CASSLTALTYEQYF
-,TRBV19,TRBJ1-5,CASSRGGYSNQPQHF
-,TRBV5-1,TRBJ2-7,CASSLEAGGPGQYF
-,TRBV6-6,TRBJ1-3,CASSYSIQASGNTIYF